The next 13 T cell receptor beta chains were all read from a single sample in a study of blood T cells in healthy people across ages. A J-beta primer mix and a sample-barcoded 5' primer were used in a second PCR of about 6 to 12 cycles. TCRdb re-derived calls from the 5' RACE reads in MiXCR, one entry per CDR3 protein. Of over 700,000 distinct CDR3 sequences listed, roughly 50% are singletons. The sample was blood. The origin of the receptors is an elderly man in good health.

Notes on this clonotype: An end of the junction differs from the germline gene, which may be a read error. This chain connects TRBV11-2 to TRBJ2-5; possibly TRBD2 for D (6 bases). Per the germline V gene, CDR1 is SGHAT and CDR2 is FQNNGV. The length of the CDR3 is 14 residues. CDR3 in amino acids: CASSLAGRQGTQYF. The CDR3 DNA is TGTGCCAGCAGCTTAGCAGGGAGGCAAGGGACCCAGTACTTC. Drawing the rest from reference TRBV11-2 and TRBJ2-5, the complete variable domain is EAGVAQSPRYKIIEKRQSVAFWCNPISGHATLYWYQQILGQGPKLLIQFQNNGVVDDSQLPKDRFSAERLKGVDSTLKIQPAKLEDSAVYLCASSLAGRQGTQYFGPGTRLLVL.

This clonotype has a handful of counts. As DNA, the CDR3 is TGTGCCAGCACTTCGAACAAGCGGCCTTCCTACAATGAGCAGTTCTTC. Protein product: CASTSNKRPSYNEQFF. The genes are TRBV9 and TRBJ2-1; the D gene is possibly TRBD2 (5 bases). Germline lookup yields CDR1 SGDLS and CDR2 YYNGEE. Trimming shortened V by 6 bases and J by 1 base, and 17 bases separated the two germline ends. The CDR3 consists of 16 residues.

V usage is TRBV6-6 and J usage is TRBJ1-1; a possible D gene is TRBD1 (6 bases). The ends were cut back, 3 bases at V and 3 bases at J, with 14 bases in the middle. CDR1 and CDR2 (germline): MNHNY, SVGAGI (reference sequence). CDR3 length: 15 amino acids. This chain's CDR3 is CASSYSGAVDTEAFF. The CDR3 DNA reads as TGTGCCAGCAGTTATTCGGGGGCAGTGGACACTGAAGCTTTCTTT.

This chain links TRBV27 with TRBJ2-7; 11 nucleotides agree with TRBD2. V was pared by 6 bases and J by 4 bases, with 5 bases of the junction left unmatched. CDR3 length: 14 residues. Germline V gives CDR1 MNHEY, CDR2 SMNVEV (reference sequence). The CDR3 nucleotides read TGTGCCAGCAGGGCACTAGCGGGAGTGTACGAGCAGTACTTC. It encodes CASRALAGVYEQYF.

The V call is TRBV5-1, the J call TRBJ2-1, with D maybe TRBD2 (6 bases). The V and J ends lost 2 bases and 6 bases respectively, with 9 bases between them. The CDR3 loop spans 13 amino acids. CDR1 is SGHRS and CDR2 is YFSETQ in the germline V gene. CDR3 protein: CASSLRDSNEQFF. The CDR3, as DNA: TGCGCCAGCAGCTTACGGGACTCCAATGAGCAGTTCTTC.

This chain joins TRBV11-2 and TRBJ1-2; D ambiguous. Trimming removed 2 bases at V and 3 bases at J, with 16 bases between. Germline CDR1 is SGHAT and CDR2 is FQNNGV. CDR3 length: 16 residues. The chain's CDR3 is CASSLSAVPSDYGYTF. The DNA for the CDR3 is TGTGCCAGCAGCTTATCGGCAGTCCCGTCGGACTATGGCTACACCTTC.

The chain joins TRBV3-1 to TRBJ2-5; 8 bases map to TRBD2. V gave up 6 bases and J gave up 11 bases; unmatched junction bases: 17. Germline lookup yields CDR1 LGHDT and CDR2 YNNKEL (reference sequence). The CDR3 length is 15 residues. This CDR3 reads CASSPSGGAAYVQYF. CDR3 in DNA: TGTGCCAGCAGTCCTTCGGGGGGGGCGGCCTACGTGCAGTACTTC.

The gene calls are TRBV7-3 and TRBJ2-4; 9 bases align to TRBD2. The last part of the DNA fits TRBJ2-7 better; the J call may be wrong. CDR3 size: 15 residues. Germline V gives CDR1 SGHTA, CDR2 FQGTGA. CDR3 protein: CASSLTSGSIYEQYF. The CDR3 DNA sequence: TGTGCCAGCAGCTTAACTAGCGGGAGTATCTACGAGCAGTACTTC.

This clonotype has just a few counts. The V gene is TRBV20-1, the J gene TRBJ1-2; D might be TRBD1 (6 bases). Germline V lookup: CDR1 DFQATT, CDR2 SNEGSKA (reference sequence). Between the trimmed V and J ends, which lost 5 bases and 8 bases, there was a span of 15 bases. The CDR3 length is 12 residues. The CDR3 is CSALTGNRGYTF. The DNA of the CDR3 is TGCAGTGCTCTCACAGGGAACCGCGGCTACACCTTC.

The chain links TRBV20-1 to TRBJ2-3, with 12 bases identical to TRBD2. The CDR3 runs to 15 residues. The germline gives CDR1 DFQATT, CDR2 SNEGSKA (reference sequence). V was clipped by 3 bases and J by 14 bases; unmatched bases: 15. The CDR3 spells CSASALAGGPRYAYF. CDR3 in DNA: TGCAGTGCTAGTGCGCTAGCGGGAGGGCCAAGATACGCGTATTTT.

The chain is built from TRBV12-3 or TRBV12-4 and TRBJ2-5; D may be TRBD1 (6 bases). Trimming removed 7 bases at V and 2 bases at J, with 11 bases between. The CDR3 length is 13 residues. CDR3 amino acids: CASTPGVQETQYF. CDR3 sequence (DNA): TGTGCCAGCACCCCAGGGGTGCAAGAGACCCAGTACTTC.

This clonotype was counted a single time. Being one base from a much bigger clone, this may be a read error. J is TRBJ2-1 and V is TRBV18, with D uncertain. Per germline, CDR1 KGHSH and CDR2 LQKENI. Trimming shortened V by 4 bases and J by 5 bases, and 12 bases separated the two germline ends. The CDR3 is 14 amino acids. As DNA, the CDR3 is TGTGCCAGCTCACTTCTCACAGAAGACAATGAGCAGTTCTTC. Its translation is CASSLLTEDNEQFF. Full variable domain (missing parts from reference TRBV18 and TRBJ2-1): NAGVMQNPRHLVRRRGQEARLRCSPMKGHSHVYWYRQLPEEGLKFMVYLQKENIIDESGMPKERFSAEFPKEGPSILRIQQVVRGDSAAYFCASSLLTEDNEQFFGPGTRLTVL.

The DNA for the CDR3 is TGTGCCATCAGCGAGGGGGACGTGTCCTACGAGCAGTACTTC. It specifies CAISEGDVSYEQYF. This chain links TRBV10-3 with TRBJ2-7, with D possibly matching TRBD1 (6 bases). Per the germline V gene, CDR1 is ENHRY and CDR2 is SYGVKD. V was pared by 6 bases and J by 1 base, with 13 bases between. The CDR3 length is 14 residues.